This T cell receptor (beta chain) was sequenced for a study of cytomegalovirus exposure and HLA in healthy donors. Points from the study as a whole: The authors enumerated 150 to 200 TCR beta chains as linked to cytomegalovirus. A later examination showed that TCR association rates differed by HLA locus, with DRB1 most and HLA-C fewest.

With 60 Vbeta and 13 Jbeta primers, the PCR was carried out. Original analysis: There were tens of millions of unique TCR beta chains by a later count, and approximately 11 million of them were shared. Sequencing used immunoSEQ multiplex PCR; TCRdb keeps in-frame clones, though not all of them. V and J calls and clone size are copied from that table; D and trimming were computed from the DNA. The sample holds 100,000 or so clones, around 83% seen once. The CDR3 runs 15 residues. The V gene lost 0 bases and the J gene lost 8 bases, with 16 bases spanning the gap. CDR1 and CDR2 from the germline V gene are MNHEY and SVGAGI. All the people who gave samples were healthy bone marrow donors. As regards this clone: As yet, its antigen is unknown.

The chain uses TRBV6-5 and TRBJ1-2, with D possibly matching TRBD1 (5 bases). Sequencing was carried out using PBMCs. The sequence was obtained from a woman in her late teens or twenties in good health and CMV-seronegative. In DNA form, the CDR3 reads TGTGCCAGCAGTTACTCGACCCAGGGACTGGGAGGCTACACCTTC. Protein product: CASSYSTQGLGGYTF.